This T cell receptor (beta chain) was identified in a study of T cell repertoires in cytomegalovirus infection. For the study at large: From public TCR beta signatures came an indication of both CMV infection and matching HLA type.

Trimming cost V 6 bases and J 3 bases; bases outside gene matches: 7. Per the germline V gene, CDR1 is SQVTM and CDR2 is ANQGSEA. The CDR3 extends over 13 amino acids. This clonotype was seen a handful of times. Antigen unknown. TCRdb ran MiXCR on the reads and lists one entry per CDR3 protein. This sample has 290,000 or so distinct CDR3 sequences, with roughly 26% found just once. Study results and limitations: Carriers of CMV and the relevant HLA type were discriminated by public TCR beta frequency. HLA-C-restricted, CMV-specific TCR beta clonotypes were dominant ex vivo.

The sequenced sample consisted of PBMCs. This chain joins TRBV29-1 and TRBJ2-7; 8 nucleotides line up with TRBD2. This receptor was obtained from a human donor in good health (CMV status not recorded). Some clones in this sample may be carry-over from other donors' samples. CDR3 region: CSVSRSGSYEQYF. Here the CDR3 DNA reads TGCAGCGTATCAAGGAGCGGGAGCTACGAGCAGTACTTC.